Shown below are 23 T cell receptor beta chains from a single sample sequenced in a study of blood T cell repertoires in COVID-19. Assay: immunoSEQ multiplex PCR; the TCRdb copy retains only in-frame clones and omits some. The table includes roughly 160,000 clones, less than 90% detected once. The sequenced sample was peripheral blood. These receptors all stem from a man aged 55 to 69 with acute or convalescent COVID-19.

V and J are TRBV5-4 and TRBJ2-3; 12 bases align to TRBD2. The trim removed 3 bases at V and 1 base at J, leaving 6 bases unmatched. CDR1 is SGHNT and CDR2 is YYREEE in the germline V gene (reference sequence). The CDR3 is 17 residues long. The CDR3 reads CASSYGTSGPRTDTQYF. CDR3 in DNA: TGTGCCAGCAGCTACGGGACTAGCGGGCCCCGCACAGATACGCAGTATTTT. Filled out from reference TRBV5-4 and TRBJ2-3, the complete variable domain reads ETGVTQSPTHLIKTRGQQVTLRCSSQSGHNTVSWYQQALGQGPQFIFQYYREEENGRGNFPPRFSGLQFPNYSSELNVNALELDDSALYLCASSYGTSGPRTDTQYFGPGTRLTVL.

The chain carries TRBV6-4 and TRBJ1-2, with D perhaps TRBD1 (5 bases). Germline V gene data show CDR1 as MRHNA and CDR2 as SNTAGT. The CDR3 covers 15 residues. The germline V and J ends were trimmed by 0 bases and 2 bases, with 10 bases remaining between them. The CDR3 protein is CASSDSSQGNYGYTF. As DNA, the CDR3 is TGTGCCAGCAGTGACTCGTCCCAGGGCAACTATGGCTACACCTTC.

The chain carries TRBV2 and TRBJ2-1; 12 bases agree with TRBD2. V shed 11 bases, J shed 5 bases, and the junction held 16 bases outside the gene matches. The germline gives CDR1 SNHLY, CDR2 FYNNEI. The CDR3 has 17 amino acids. CDR3 bases: TGTGCCGGGCTCCCGGCTAGCGGGAGGGAGTGGGACAATGAGCAGTTCTTC. It yields the protein CAGLPASGREWDNEQFF.

In the case of this clone: Additional DNA sequences in this sample encode the identical CDR3. The V and J genes are TRBV5-1 and TRBJ1-1, with TRBD1 matching 7 bases. The germline CDR1 and CDR2 sequences are SGHRS and YFSETQ. The CDR3 loop spans 14 amino acids. V was clipped by 4 bases and J by 1 base; unmatched bases: 4. CDR3 sequence reads: CASSSRTGNTEAFF. The CDR3 nucleotides are TGCGCCAGCAGCAGTAGGACAGGGAACACTGAAGCTTTCTTT.

This chain links TRBV5-1 with TRBJ1-2; D unresolved. V was clipped by 4 bases and J by 2 bases, with 27 bases between them. Germline V gives CDR1 SGHRS, CDR2 YFSETQ. CDR3 length: 19 amino acids. In DNA form, the CDR3 reads TGCGCCAGCAGCAGGACTTTGGCTCAAACTGGGCAGCGCAACTATGGCTACACCTTC. Amino acids: CASSRTLAQTGQRNYGYTF.

The chain is built from TRBV2 and TRBJ2-7; 9 bases agree with TRBD1. The CDR3 sequence is 15 residues long. Germline loops: CDR1 SNHLY, CDR2 FYNNEI. Trimming took 6 bases from V and 4 from J; bases not matched to a gene: 10. CDR3 sequence: CASRETRDRVYEQYF. The CDR3 coding sequence is TGTGCCAGCAGGGAAACCCGGGACAGGGTGTACGAGCAGTACTTC.

The rearrangement links TRBV5-8 to TRBJ1-4; 11 bases are shared with TRBD1. V dropped 4 bases and J dropped 3; count of bases not matched to a gene: 5. The V gene's germline CDR1 is SGHTS and CDR2 YDEGEE. The CDR3 covers 16 residues. The CDR3 sequence: CASSLGQGAANEKLFF. CDR3 nucleotides: TGTGCCAGCAGCCTAGGACAGGGGGCGGCTAATGAAAAACTGTTTTTT.

As DNA, the CDR3 is TGTGCCAGCTCACCATCGAGGGAATTTCGCTCCTACAATGAGCAGTTCTTC. This encodes CASSPSREFRSYNEQFF. The V gene is TRBV18, the J gene TRBJ2-1; D may be TRBD2 (5 bases). V dropped 2 bases and J dropped 0 bases, with 14 bases sitting between them. CDR1 is KGHSH and CDR2 is LQKENI in the germline V gene. The CDR3 totals 17 residues.

The rearrangement links TRBV30 to TRBJ1-2, with TRBD1 matching 9 bases. The CDR3 runs 13 residues. After removal of 4 bases from V and 2 bases from J, the junction contained 2 bases not matched to a gene. Germline assignment: CDR1 GTSNPN and CDR2 SVGIG (reference sequence). The CDR3: CAWTGTGNYGYTF. The CDR3 nucleotides read TGTGCCTGGACCGGGACAGGGAACTATGGCTACACCTTC.

The V and J genes are TRBV18 and TRBJ2-3; 9 nucleotides agree with TRBD2. The CDR3 covers 16 residues. Germline lookup yields CDR1 KGHSH and CDR2 LQKENI. Trimming removed 3 bases from V and 6 bases from J; junction bases left unmatched: 10. CDR3: CASSPGIAGVSDTQYF. DNA of the CDR3: TGTGCCAGCTCACCCGGGATAGCGGGAGTATCGGATACGCAGTATTTT.

V is TRBV10-2 and J is TRBJ1-1; 7 nucleotides match TRBD1. CDR3 length: 15 residues. Germline CDR1 reads WSHSY; CDR2 reads SAAADI. Losses at the gene ends were 2 bases for V and 1 base for J; bases not matched to a gene: 4. CDR3 in amino acids: CASSEPRQGNTEAFF. CDR3 DNA sequence: TGCGCCAGCAGTGAGCCCCGACAGGGGAACACTGAAGCTTTCTTT.

This clone showed up just a few times. The chain has TRBV5-6 and TRBJ1-5, with a possible D match to TRBD1 (6 bases). The ends were cut back, 4 bases at V and 3 bases at J, with 14 bases in the middle. Germline V gene lookup returns CDR1 SGHDT and CDR2 YYEEEE. This CDR3 is built from 15 residues. The CDR3 nucleotides read TGTGCCAGCAGCGGCGGGGGGCACCTCAATCAGCCCCAGCATTTT. Its protein product is CASSGGGHLNQPQHF.

The chain has TRBV5-1 and TRBJ2-3, with 10 bases matching TRBD2. Germline-derived CDR1 and CDR2 are SGHRS and YFSETQ. V gave up 2 bases and J gave up 0 bases; unmatched junction bases: 9. CDR3 length: 18 amino acids. CDR3 in DNA: TGCGCCAGCAGCTTACAGGGAACTAGCGGGACTAGCACAGATACGCAGTATTTT. Protein: CASSLQGTSGTSTDTQYF. Based on the CDR3 plus reference TRBV5-1 and TRBJ2-3, the full variable domain is KAGVTQTPRYLIKTRGQQVTLSCSPISGHRSVSWYQQTPGQGLQFLFEYFSETQRNKGNFPGRFSGRQFSNSRSEMNVSTLELGDSALYLCASSLQGTSGTSTDTQYFGPGTRLTVL.

CDR3 residues: CASSPSSGDTIYF. The CDR3 DNA reads as TGTGCCAGCAGCCCCTCCTCAGGTGACACCATATATTTT. The rearrangement uses TRBV11-2 and TRBJ1-3, with D hard to call. The CDR3 is 13 residues long. Germline V CDR1 and CDR2: SGHAT, FQNNGV. V shed 5 bases and J shed 8 bases, with 13 bases lying between them.

The J gene is TRBJ2-7, the V gene TRBV19; D is possibly TRBD1 (6 bases). There are 16 residues in the CDR3. Germline values: CDR1 LNHDA, CDR2 SQIVND (reference sequence). V was pared by 3 bases and J by 2 bases, with 17 bases between. In DNA form, the CDR3 reads TGTGCCAGTAGTATTGCCTTCTCAGGGGCCCCCTACGAGCAGTACTTC. Translation: CASSIAFSGAPYEQYF.

The rearrangement uses TRBV24-1 and TRBJ1-2; 7 bases line up with TRBD1. CDR1 is KGHDR, CDR2 SFDVKD, per germline. V dropped 4 bases and J dropped 4; count of bases not matched to a gene: 11. The CDR3 is 16 residues long. CDR3 sequence reads: CATSDSTGMSPYGYTF. CDR3 bases: TGTGCCACCAGTGACTCGACAGGGATGTCACCCTATGGCTACACCTTC.

The J gene is TRBJ1-1, the V gene TRBV3-1 (or the pseudogene TRBV3-2); 9 nucleotides align to TRBD1. Germline V gene sequence: CDR1 LGHDT, CDR2 YNNKEL (reference sequence). The CDR3 is made up of 15 amino acids. V was clipped by 2 bases and J by 1 base; unmatched bases: 2. As DNA, the CDR3 is TGTGCCAGCAGCCAATGGGACAGGGCGAACACTGAAGCTTTCTTT. It yields the protein CASSQWDRANTEAFF.

This chain connects TRBV11-1 to TRBJ2-2, with TRBD1 matching 9 bases. V dropped 7 bases and J dropped 3; count of bases not matched to a gene: 6. Germline values: CDR1 SGHAT, CDR2 FQDESV (reference sequence). This CDR3 region has 15 residues. CDR3 amino acids: CASTTGTGYTGELFF. The DNA of the CDR3 is TGTGCCAGCACCACCGGGACAGGGTACACCGGGGAGCTGTTTTTT.

The V and J genes are TRBV27 and TRBJ2-2; D might be TRBD1 (5 bases). The CDR3 has 15 residues. The germline V gene encodes CDR1 MNHEY and CDR2 SMNVEV (reference sequence). Trimming left V 0 bases short and J 6 bases short, with 11 bases between. The CDR3 sequence: CASSLSNQGAGELFF. Written as DNA, the CDR3 is TGTGCCAGCAGTTTATCCAACCAGGGTGCCGGGGAGCTGTTTTTT.

The chain carries TRBV27 and TRBJ2-7; tentative D call: TRBD2 (5 bases). The CDR3 loop spans 14 amino acids. V shed 4 bases and J shed 1 base, with 11 bases lying between them. The germline CDR1 and CDR2 sequences are MNHEY and SMNVEV (reference sequence). The CDR3 DNA reads as TGTGCCAGCAGTTCGGGATTCTTGTCCTACGAGCAGTACTTC. The encoded protein is CASSSGFLSYEQYF.

In nucleotides, the CDR3 is TGCAGCGTTGACGAGGGGGCAGTTGAAGCTTTCTTT. This sequence encodes CSVDEGAVEAFF. The genes are TRBV29-1 and TRBJ1-1; 7 bases map to TRBD1. CDR1 and CDR2 (germline): SQVTM, ANQGSEA. This CDR3 is 12 amino acids long. After removal of 3 bases from V and 7 bases from J, the junction contained 5 bases not matched to a gene.

This clone has a single count. The chain is built from TRBV11-2 and TRBJ2-7, with 8 positions matching TRBD2. CDR1 and CDR2 from the germline V gene are SGHAT and FQNNGV. V was pared by 5 bases and J by 3 bases, with 9 bases of the junction left unmatched. The length of the CDR3 is 15 residues. DNA for the CDR3: TGTGCCAGCAGCGCGAGGGCGGGGGGCCTCTACGAGCAGTACGTC. Its translation: CASSARAGGLYEQYV.

This CDR3 reads CASSGGFRLADEQFF. The CDR3 DNA reads TGTGCCAGCTCTGGAGGTTTCAGATTAGCGGATGAGCAGTTCTTC. The chain uses TRBV27 and TRBJ2-1; a possible D gene is TRBD2 (6 bases). This CDR3 has 15 residues. The germline CDR1 and CDR2 sequences are MNHEY and SMNVEV (reference sequence). V gave up 8 bases and J gave up 8 bases, with 22 bases separating them.